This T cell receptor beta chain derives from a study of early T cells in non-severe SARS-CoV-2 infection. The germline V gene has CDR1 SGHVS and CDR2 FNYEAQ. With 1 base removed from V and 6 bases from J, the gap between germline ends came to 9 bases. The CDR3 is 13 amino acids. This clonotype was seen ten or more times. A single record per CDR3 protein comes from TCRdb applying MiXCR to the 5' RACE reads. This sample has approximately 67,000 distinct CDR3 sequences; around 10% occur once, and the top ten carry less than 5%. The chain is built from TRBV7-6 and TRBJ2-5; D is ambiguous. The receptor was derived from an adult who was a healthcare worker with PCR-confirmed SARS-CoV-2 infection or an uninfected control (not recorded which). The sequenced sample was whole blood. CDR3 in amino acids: CASSLDLTKTQYF. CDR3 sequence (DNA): TGTGCCAGCAGCTTAGACTTAACTAAGACCCAGTACTTC. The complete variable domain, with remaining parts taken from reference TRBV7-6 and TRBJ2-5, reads GAGVSQSPRYKVTKRGQDVALRCDPISGHVSLYWYRQALGQGPEFLTYFNYEAQQDKSGLPNDRFSAERPEGSISTLTIQRTEQRDSAMYRCASSLDLTKTQYFGPGTRLLVL.